These 20 T cell receptor beta chains were sequenced from one sample in a study of T cells in Graves' hyperthyroidism and ophthalmopathy. Authors of the study amplified TCR beta CDR3 regions from RNA transcripts. First-round RT-PCR with HTBI primers amplified the TCR CDR3 region. TCRdb processed the multiplex PCR reads anew with MiXCR; each CDR3 protein has one entry. The sample contains around 190,000 distinct CDR3 sequences, about a sixth of which appear only once. Sequenced sample: blood. These receptors all stem from a woman aged 45-59 years with Graves' hyperthyroidism.

At least ten counts were recorded for this clonotype. This rearrangement joins TRBV20-1 to TRBJ1-1, with D possibly matching TRBD1 (6 bases). Trimming took off 2 bases at V and 2 bases at J, with 15 bases between the two ends. The CDR3 is 15 residues long. Germline CDR1 and CDR2: DFQATT and SNEGSKA (reference sequence). CDR3 amino acids: CSARRGVRANTEAFF. CDR3 nucleotide sequence: TGCAGTGCTAGAAGGGGGGTGAGGGCCAACACTGAAGCTTTCTTT.

The sample holds a few counts of this clonotype. The chain links TRBV19 to TRBJ1-2, with TRBD1 as a possible D gene (6 bases). Germline CDR1 and CDR2: LNHDA and SQIVND (reference sequence). The CDR3 has 13 amino acids. V was trimmed by 1 base and J by 8 bases, leaving 11 bases between them. CDR3 sequence (DNA): TGTGCCAGTAGTATAGGAGCAGGGGTCGGCTACACCTTC. Its protein product is CASSIGAGVGYTF.

In regard to this clonotype: A much larger clone differs by one base, so this may be a read error. V gene TRBV5-1 combines with J gene TRBJ2-1; 9 positions agree with TRBD1. In germline, CDR1 is SGHRS, CDR2 YFSETQ. CDR3 length equals 16 residues. Losses at the gene ends were 0 bases for V and 10 bases for J; bases not matched to a gene: 11. The CDR3 here is CASSLVQGAASYEQFF. In DNA, the CDR3 is TGCGCCAGCAGCTTGGTACAGGGGGCGGCCTCCTACGAGCAGTTCTTC.

This clonotype has at least ten counts. The chain has TRBV27 and TRBJ2-5; D is unresolved. The CDR3 length is 13 residues. CDR1 is MNHEY and CDR2 is SMNVEV in the germline V gene (reference sequence). With 5 bases removed from V and 5 bases from J, the gap between germline ends came to 12 bases. The CDR3 protein is CASSRQGWETQYF. CDR3 DNA: TGTGCCAGCAGTCGCCAAGGATGGGAGACCCAGTACTTC.

This clonotype was counted ten times or more. The chain recombines TRBV12-3 or TRBV12-4 with TRBJ2-7, with D perhaps given as TRBD1 or TRBD2 (6 bases each). V was trimmed by 2 bases and J by 2 bases, leaving 10 bases between them. CDR3 size: 14 residues. The CDR3: CASSLPGAAYEQYF. As DNA, the CDR3 is TGTGCCAGCAGTTTACCGGGGGCGGCCTACGAGCAGTACTTC.

The genes are TRBV6-4 and TRBJ1-2; 11 bases map to TRBD1. Germline trimming cut 6 bases from V and 3 bases from J; bases unmatched to any gene: 6. The CDR3 runs to 15 residues. Germline lookup yields CDR1 MRHNA and CDR2 SNTAGT. CDR3 loop: CASSPGDRGDYGYTF. The CDR3 DNA reads as TGTGCCAGCAGCCCGGGGGACAGGGGGGACTATGGCTACACCTTC.

The chain carries TRBV6-5 and TRBJ2-5; D may correspond to TRBD1 or TRBD2 (5 bases each). CDR3 length: 16 residues. With 2 bases removed from V and 7 bases from J, the gap between germline ends came to 20 bases. Germline CDR1 MNHEY, CDR2 SVGAGI. CDR3 DNA sequence: TGTGCCAGCAGTTACACCATTGAGACAGCGAGGGGGACCCAGTACTTC. This codes for CASSYTIETARGTQYF.

The V call is TRBV6-5, the J call TRBJ2-6; D may be TRBD1 or TRBD2 (5 bases each). There are 15 residues in the CDR3. Trimming took off 4 bases at V and 2 bases at J, with 9 bases between the two ends. CDR1 and CDR2 from the germline V gene are MNHEY and SVGAGI. The CDR3 bases are TGTGCCAGCAGTTTAAGAGGGGCTGGGGCCAACGTCCTGACTTTC. Its protein product is CASSLRGAGANVLTF.

In its sample, this clonotype was seen once. This chain joins TRBV2 and TRBJ2-3; possible D gene TRBD2, 5 bases. The V gene lost 8 bases and the J gene lost 4 bases, with 19 bases spanning the gap. Germline CDR1 and CDR2: SNHLY and FYNNEI. This CDR3 comprises 15 residues. CDR3 in DNA: TGTGCCAGCCGATCGCTAGCTAGAAGCGCAGATACGCAGTATTTT. This translates into CASRSLARSADTQYF. Filled out from reference TRBV2 and TRBJ2-3, the complete variable domain reads EPEVTQTPSHQVTQMGQEVILRCVPISNHLYFYWYRQILGQKVEFLVSFYNNEISEKSEIFDDQFSVERPDGSNFTLKIRSTKLEDSAMYFCASRSLARSADTQYFGPGTRLTVL.

The chain joins TRBV3-1 to TRBJ2-7; 13 nucleotides line up with TRBD2. V lost 7 bases to trimming and J lost 2 bases; unmatched junction nucleotides: 8. The length of the CDR3 is 16 residues. Germline assignment: CDR1 LGHDT and CDR2 YNNKEL (reference sequence). This CDR3 reads CASTPQGLAGAYEQYF. Written as DNA, the CDR3 is TGTGCCAGCACCCCCCAAGGACTAGCGGGAGCCTACGAGCAGTACTTC.

This clonotype was counted many times. The CDR3 coding sequence is TGTGCCAGCAGCTTAGTAGGGGCAGGGGGCGGCCCCGGGGCCAACGTCCTGACTTTC. Its translation: CASSLVGAGGGPGANVLTF. The J gene is TRBJ2-6, the V gene TRBV11-2, with 8 bases that match TRBD1. Germline V CDR1 and CDR2: SGHAT, FQNNGV. V shed 1 base and J 4 bases; nucleotides not matched to a gene: 12. This CDR3 comprises 19 residues.

This clonotype was seen many times. The chain couples TRBV25-1 to TRBJ1-5; the D gene is possibly TRBD1 (6 bases). The CDR3 totals 18 residues. CDR1 MGHDK and CDR2 SYGVNS come from the germline V gene. Trimming took off 1 base at V and 4 bases at J, with 20 bases between the two ends. DNA of the CDR3: TGTGCCAGCAGTGAATCCAAATACGAGACAGGTCTTAATCAGCCCCAGCATTTT. It translates to CASSESKYETGLNQPQHF.

This clonotype was picked up many times. This chain connects TRBV11-1 to TRBJ1-2; no clear D. From germline, CDR1 is SGHAT and CDR2 FQDESV (reference sequence). This CDR3 is built from 16 residues. The V and J ends lost 0 bases and 0 bases respectively, with 11 bases between them. The CDR3 bases are TGTGCCAGCAGCTTAGCGAAAGACGGCTCTAACTATGGCTACACCTTC. Translating it yields CASSLAKDGSNYGYTF.

J is TRBJ2-5 and V is TRBV2; D remains ambiguous. Trimming shortened V by 6 bases and J by 1 base, and 15 bases separated the two germline ends. The CDR3 spans 15 residues. Germline CDR1 and CDR2: SNHLY and FYNNEI. As DNA, the CDR3 is TGTGCCAGCAGCCAGATGACGACCTCCCAAGAGACCCAGTACTTC. It codes for CASSQMTTSQETQYF. Full variable domain (rest looked up from reference TRBV2 and TRBJ2-5): EPEVTQTPSHQVTQMGQEVILRCVPISNHLYFYWYRQILGQKVEFLVSFYNNEISEKSEIFDDQFSVERPDGSNFTLKIRSTKLEDSAMYFCASSQMTTSQETQYFGPGTRLLVL.

This clonotype has ten or more counts. This chain links TRBV20-1 with TRBJ2-5, with 12 bases that match TRBD2. Germline V gene sequence: CDR1 DFQATT, CDR2 SNEGSKA (reference sequence). The CDR3 has 14 amino acids. Trimming removed 3 bases from V and 5 bases from J; junction bases left unmatched: 4. The CDR3 coding sequence is TGCAGTGCTAGGCTAGCGGGAGGGAGGGAGACCCAGTACTTC. Translating it yields CSARLAGGRETQYF.

This clonotype was recorded at least ten times. V gene TRBV19 combines with J gene TRBJ2-1, with 10 positions matching TRBD2. The CDR3 is made up of 16 amino acids. Germline loops: CDR1 LNHDA, CDR2 SQIVND (reference sequence). Unmatched junction bases numbered 5, after V lost 6 bases and J lost 0 bases. This chain's CDR3 is CASRAEREGSYNEQFF. The CDR3 DNA follows: TGTGCCAGTAGAGCCGAGCGGGAGGGCTCCTACAATGAGCAGTTCTTC.

This clonotype was observed many times. V is TRBV30 and J is TRBJ1-5; D gene ambiguous. This CDR3 region has 14 residues. V was cut by 0 bases and J by 7 bases, with 13 bases left in between. Germline loops: CDR1 GTSNPN, CDR2 SVGIG (reference sequence). The DNA of the CDR3 is TGTGCCTGGAGTGTACTGGGGAAAGGGCAGCCCCAGCATTTT. It encodes CAWSVLGKGQPQHF.

Details on this clonotype: This may be a read error, as it is one base from a much larger clone. The chain has TRBV5-1 and TRBJ1-1; no firm D call. This CDR3 region has 12 residues. Germline CDR1 is SGHRS and CDR2 is YFSETQ. Deletions cut 6 bases from V and 1 base from J, with 7 bases between. In DNA, the CDR3 is TGCGCCAGCACCGCCTCGAACACTGAAGCTTTCTTT. Its protein product is CASTASNTEAFF.

This clonotype was detected a few times. The CDR3 DNA sequence: TGCAGCGTTGAAGATTCTCCGGACAGGGGTTCCTACGAGCAGTACTTC. Amino acid sequence: CSVEDSPDRGSYEQYF. The chain recombines TRBV29-1 with TRBJ2-7; 9 positions agree with TRBD1. Germline CDR1 is SQVTM and CDR2 is ANQGSEA. J lost 1 base, V lost 0 bases, and 7 bases had no gene match. The CDR3 spans 16 residues.

In this sample, this clonotype turned up many times. The chain links TRBV10-1 to TRBJ1-1; D gene unclear. The V end lost 1 base, the J end lost 0 bases, and 12 bases lay between the germline ends. The germline CDR1 and CDR2 sequences are WNHNN and SYGVQD (reference sequence). This CDR3 spans 16 amino acids. CDR3 sequence reads: CASSEFRGLMNTEAFF. The CDR3 nucleotides are TGCGCCAGCAGTGAGTTCCGGGGATTGATGAACACTGAAGCTTTCTTT.